This record covers a single T cell receptor beta chain. Its target is unknown. The CDR3 loop spans 16 amino acids. J gave up 4 bases and V 1 base, and 2 bases lay outside the gene matches. The germline V gene encodes CDR1 SGDLS and CDR2 YYNGEE. This record belongs to a study of blood T cells in healthy people across ages. Study-level findings and limits: PBMCs were not sorted, which prevented a conclusive comparison of naive versus antigen-experienced cells. Aged donors had fewer naive CD4+ cells and lower diversity than long-lived donors. A strong correlation was found between TCR beta diversity and the percentage of naive T cells.

Sample-barcoded 5' priming and a J-beta primer mix drove a second PCR of 7 to 11 cycles. TCRdb independently ran MiXCR on the 5' RACE reads; one entry per CDR3 protein. This sample carries roughly 800,000 distinct CDR3 sequences, 58% of them seen once, and the ten largest clones take roughly 22%. A minimum of 5 micrograms of total RNA was extracted per sample. The chain is built from TRBV9 and TRBJ2-2; 12 bases are shared with TRBD1. Sequenced: blood. The TCR originated in a man in his thirties or forties in good health. DNA for the CDR3: TGTGCCAGCAGCGTATTGGGACAGGGGGCCACCGGGGAGCTGTTTTTT. It is translated as CASSVLGQGATGELFF.